A selection of T cell receptor beta chains follows, all from one sample in a study of cytomegalovirus exposure and HLA in healthy donors. Clones were sequenced by immunoSEQ multiplex PCR, and TCRdb holds only the in-frame ones, with some missing. Its table records roughly 120,000 clones. Input material: PBMCs. Source of these receptors: a man aged 18 to 30 in good health and CMV-seronegative. CDR3s leave out the opening cysteine and the closing phenylalanine or tryptophan.

TRBV28	TRBJ1-5	ASSQRVNSNQPQH
TRBV18	TRBJ1-2	ASSPITPAGRAQDYGYT
TRBV19	TRBJ2-3	ASSPDRGDTQY
TRBV6-5	TRBJ1-2	ASRPGQGNYGYT
TRBV6-1	TRBJ1-2	ASTLEGTMGGYT
TRBV28	TRBJ2-1	ASSFGTSDYNEQF
TRBV27	TRBJ2-1	ASSFVRSGPEGSYNEQF
TRBV5-1	TRBJ1-6	ASSLQGRDSPLH
TRBV25-1	TRBJ2-5	ASSESRVEETQY
TRBV4-1	TRBJ1-2	ASSQPQVRYGYT
TRBV4-1	TRBJ2-1	ASSQGGSGYNEQF
TRBV6-5	TRBJ2-2	ASSYSGTALTGELF
TRBV11-1	TRBJ1-3	ASSSTTGAGNTIY
TRBV6-5	TRBJ1-4	ASSYSGGEKLF
TRBV11-3	TRBJ2-6	ASSFIGTGISGANVLT
TRBV13	TRBJ1-5	ASSLRFGAGDNQPQH
TRBV5-1	TRBJ2-3	ASSGEVLGDTQY
TRBV4-2	TRBJ1-2	ASSLELGADGYT
TRBV5-5	TRBJ2-3	AGGQGGDTQY
TRBV29-1	TRBJ2-2	SVNRAGENTGELF
TRBV7-7	-	ASSFGTTSGGYEQY
TRBV19	TRBJ1-2	ASMLRQTYGYT
TRBV25-1	TRBJ2-7	ASSETRLEESHEQY
TRBV2	TRBJ1-3	ASSEGWGGLSGNTIY
TRBV7-9	TRBJ1-4	ASSSLDRSEKLF
TRBV6-6	TRBJ1-5	ASSNPSGWNQPQH
TRBV13	TRBJ2-3	ASSPSGGYTDTQY
TRBV18	TRBJ2-1	ASSPPTQNRYEQF
TRBV7-6	TRBJ1-4	ASSSENGQALEKLF
TRBV28	TRBJ1-1	ASHHNTEAF
TRBV29-1	TRBJ2-1	SAQGSYNEQF
TRBV30	TRBJ2-7	AWTDRDEQY
TRBV18	TRBJ1-1	ASERPGSTEAF
TRBV29-1	TRBJ2-2	SVERQGRYGELF
TRBV29-1	TRBJ2-3	SVEWEGGTDTQY
TRBV28	-	ATGGVGEQY
TRBV28	TRBJ2-7	ASAGLAGATYEQY
TRBV27	TRBJ1-5	ASSLSGVGQPQH
TRBV27	TRBJ1-3	ASSPLRGNSGNTIY
TRBV6-6	TRBJ2-3	ASSYWDRKQDTQY
TRBV10-2	TRBJ1-1	ASSDSGLSGAEAF
TRBV5-6	TRBJ2-5	ASSSTGYQETQY
TRBV14	TRBJ2-7	ASSRDDYDGVGQY
TRBV7-2	TRBJ2-7	ASSPNGNHNYEQY
TRBV6-1	TRBJ2-7	ASSAGLSYEQY
TRBV11-2	TRBJ1-5	ASSLGGGWQPQH
TRBV28	TRBJ1-2	ASSFRDRSYNGYT
TRBV7-2	TRBJ2-3	ASSLDGRRDTQY
TRBV5-6	TRBJ1-5	ASSLAAVQPQH
TRBV9	TRBJ1-4	ASSPDRGGNEKLF
TRBV13	TRBJ1-5	ASSTQGNQPQH
TRBV27	TRBJ1-2	ASSFKQTGGDYGYT
TRBV15	TRBJ2-2	AASITGGAGELF
TRBV11-2	TRBJ2-2	ASSRTSGINTGELF